The table lists the clone carrying this TCR beta chain with a count of one. Axillary draining lymph nodes of breast cancer patients supplied the node samples. The data originate from a study of breast tumors, draining lymph nodes, adjacent tissues. Each CDR3 protein is one row after TCRdb ran MiXCR on the multiplex PCR reads. The sample lists fewer than 250,000 distinct CDR3 sequences; 32% were seen once. The sequence derives from a female donor with breast cancer. Some clones in this sample may be carry-over from other donors' samples. Sequencing was done on a sample of axillary lymph node tissue.

The chain's CDR3 is CASSILQRRNEKLFF. The CDR3 DNA reads as TGTGCCAGTAGTATCCTTCAGCGGCGCAATGAAAAACTGTTTTTT. The chain carries TRBV19 and TRBJ1-4; the D is unclear. Germline V gives CDR1 LNHDA, CDR2 SQIVND (reference sequence). CDR3 size: 15 residues. The germline V and J ends were trimmed by 3 bases and 5 bases, with 13 bases remaining between them.